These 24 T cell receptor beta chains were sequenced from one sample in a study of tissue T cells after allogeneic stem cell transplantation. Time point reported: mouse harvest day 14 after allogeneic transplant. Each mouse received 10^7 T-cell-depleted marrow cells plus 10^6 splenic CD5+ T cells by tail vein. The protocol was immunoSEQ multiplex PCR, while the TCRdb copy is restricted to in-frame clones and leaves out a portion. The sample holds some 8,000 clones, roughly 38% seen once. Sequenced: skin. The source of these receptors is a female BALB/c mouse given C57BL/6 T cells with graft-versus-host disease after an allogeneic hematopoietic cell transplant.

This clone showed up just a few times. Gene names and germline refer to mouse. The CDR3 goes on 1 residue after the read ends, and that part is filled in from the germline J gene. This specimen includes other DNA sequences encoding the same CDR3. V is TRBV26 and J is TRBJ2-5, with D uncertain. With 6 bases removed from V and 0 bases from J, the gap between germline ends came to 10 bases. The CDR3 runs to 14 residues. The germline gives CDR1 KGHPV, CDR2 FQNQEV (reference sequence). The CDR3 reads CASRPLGNQDTQYF. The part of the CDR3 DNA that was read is TGTGCCAGCAGACCCTTGGGTAACCAAGACACCCAGTAC.

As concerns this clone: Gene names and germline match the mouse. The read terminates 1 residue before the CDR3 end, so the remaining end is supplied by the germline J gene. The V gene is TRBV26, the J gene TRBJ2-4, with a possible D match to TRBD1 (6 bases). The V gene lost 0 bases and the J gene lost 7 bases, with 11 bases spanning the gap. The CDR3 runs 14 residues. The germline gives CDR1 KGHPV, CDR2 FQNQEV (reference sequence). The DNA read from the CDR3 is TGTGCCAGCAGTCTGTCAGGGGGAGGAGACACCTTGTAC. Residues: CASSLSGGGDTLY. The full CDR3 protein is CASSLSGGGDTLYF.

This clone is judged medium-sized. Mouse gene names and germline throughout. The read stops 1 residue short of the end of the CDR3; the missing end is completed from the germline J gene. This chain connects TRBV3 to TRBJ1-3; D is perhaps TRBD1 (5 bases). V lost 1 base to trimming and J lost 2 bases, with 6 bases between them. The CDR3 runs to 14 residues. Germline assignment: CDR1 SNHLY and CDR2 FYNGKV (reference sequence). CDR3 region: CASSLEGTGNTLYF. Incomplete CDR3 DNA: TGTGCCAGCAGCTTAGAGGGGACTGGAAATACGCTCTAT.

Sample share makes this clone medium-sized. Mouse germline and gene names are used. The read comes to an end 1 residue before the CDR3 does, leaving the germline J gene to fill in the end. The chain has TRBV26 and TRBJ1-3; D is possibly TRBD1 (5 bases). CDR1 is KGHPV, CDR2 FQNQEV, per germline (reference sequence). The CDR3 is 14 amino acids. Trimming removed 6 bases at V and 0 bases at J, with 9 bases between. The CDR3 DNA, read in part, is TGTGCCAGCAGAGACAGTTCTTCTGGAAATACGCTCTAT. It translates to CASRDSSSGNTLY. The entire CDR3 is CASRDSSSGNTLYF.

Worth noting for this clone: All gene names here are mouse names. The CDR3 sequence: CASSQDSRLGGPDTQYF. Partial CDR3 DNA: TGTGCCAGCAGCCAAGATTCTCGACTGGGGGGGCCGGACACCCAGTAC. This chain links TRBV5 with TRBJ2-5; 12 nucleotides align to TRBD2. The read ends 1 residue shy of where the CDR3 ends; the end is completed using the germline J gene. Per the germline V gene, CDR1 is LGHNA and CDR2 is YNLKQL (reference sequence). The CDR3 is 17 residues long. Trimming cost V 0 bases and J 6 bases; bases outside gene matches: 7.

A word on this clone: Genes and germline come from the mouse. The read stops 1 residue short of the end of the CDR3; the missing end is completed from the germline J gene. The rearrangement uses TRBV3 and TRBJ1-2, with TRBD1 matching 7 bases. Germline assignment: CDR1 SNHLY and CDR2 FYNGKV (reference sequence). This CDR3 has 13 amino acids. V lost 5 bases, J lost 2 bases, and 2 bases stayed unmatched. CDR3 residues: CASSPQGNSDYTF. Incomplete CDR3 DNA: TGTGCCAGCAGCCCACAGGGGAACTCCGACTACACC.

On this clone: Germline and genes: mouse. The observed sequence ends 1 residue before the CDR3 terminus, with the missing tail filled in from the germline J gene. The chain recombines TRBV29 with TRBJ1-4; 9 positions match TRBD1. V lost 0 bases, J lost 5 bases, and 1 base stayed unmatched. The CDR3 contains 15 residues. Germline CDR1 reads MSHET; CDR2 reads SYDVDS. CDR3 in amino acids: CASSLSGQGNERLFF. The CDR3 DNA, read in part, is TGTGCTAGCAGTTTATCAGGACAGGGGAACGAAAGATTATTT.

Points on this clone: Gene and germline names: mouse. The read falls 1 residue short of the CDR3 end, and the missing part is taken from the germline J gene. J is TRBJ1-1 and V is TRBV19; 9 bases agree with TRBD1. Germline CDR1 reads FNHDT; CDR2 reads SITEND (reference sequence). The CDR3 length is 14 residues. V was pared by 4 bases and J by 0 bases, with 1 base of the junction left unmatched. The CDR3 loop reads CASSGQGPNTEVFF. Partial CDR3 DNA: TGTGCCAGCAGTGGACAGGGGCCAAACACAGAAGTCTTC.

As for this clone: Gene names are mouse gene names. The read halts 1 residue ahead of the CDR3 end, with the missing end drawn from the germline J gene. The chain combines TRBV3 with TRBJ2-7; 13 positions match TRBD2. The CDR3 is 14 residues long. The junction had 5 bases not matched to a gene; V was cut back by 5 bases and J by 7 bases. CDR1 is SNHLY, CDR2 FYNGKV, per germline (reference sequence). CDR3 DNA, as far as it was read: TGTGCCAGCAGCCCGGGACTGGGGGGGAGGGAACAGTAC. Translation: CASSPGLGGREQY. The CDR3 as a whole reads CASSPGLGGREQYF.

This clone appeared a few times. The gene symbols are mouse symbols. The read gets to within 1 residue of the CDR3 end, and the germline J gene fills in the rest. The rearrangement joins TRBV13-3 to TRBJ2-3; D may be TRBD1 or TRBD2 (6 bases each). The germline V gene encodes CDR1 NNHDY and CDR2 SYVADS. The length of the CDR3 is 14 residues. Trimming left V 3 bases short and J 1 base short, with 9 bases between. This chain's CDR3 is CASSAWGRAETLYF. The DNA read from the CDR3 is TGTGCCAGCAGTGCTTGGGGGCGTGCAGAAACGCTGTAT.

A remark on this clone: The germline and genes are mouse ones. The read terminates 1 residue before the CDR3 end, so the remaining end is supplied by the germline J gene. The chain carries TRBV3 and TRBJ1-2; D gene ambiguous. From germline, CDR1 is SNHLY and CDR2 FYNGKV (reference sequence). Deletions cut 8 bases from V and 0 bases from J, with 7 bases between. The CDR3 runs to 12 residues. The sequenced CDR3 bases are TGTGCCAGCGGCCATGCAAACTCCGACTACACC. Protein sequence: CASGHANSDYT. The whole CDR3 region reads CASGHANSDYTF.

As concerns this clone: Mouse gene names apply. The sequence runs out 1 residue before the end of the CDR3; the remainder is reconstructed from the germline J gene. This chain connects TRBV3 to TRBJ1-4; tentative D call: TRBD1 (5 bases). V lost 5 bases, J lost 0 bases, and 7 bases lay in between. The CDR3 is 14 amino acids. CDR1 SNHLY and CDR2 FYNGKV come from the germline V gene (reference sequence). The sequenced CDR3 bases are TGTGCCAGCAGCCCGACAGTTTCCAACGAAAGATTATTT. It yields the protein CASSPTVSNERLF. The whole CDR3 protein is CASSPTVSNERLFF.

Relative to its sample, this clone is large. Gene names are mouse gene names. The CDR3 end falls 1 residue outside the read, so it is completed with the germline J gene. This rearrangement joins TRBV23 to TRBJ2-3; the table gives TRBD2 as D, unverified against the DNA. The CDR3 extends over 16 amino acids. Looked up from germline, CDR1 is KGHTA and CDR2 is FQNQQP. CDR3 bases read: TGCTCCAGCAGTCAATCCCGGGGGGGTGGTGCAGAAACGCTGTAT. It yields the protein CSSSQSRGGGAETLY. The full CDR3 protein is CSSSQSRGGGAETLYF.

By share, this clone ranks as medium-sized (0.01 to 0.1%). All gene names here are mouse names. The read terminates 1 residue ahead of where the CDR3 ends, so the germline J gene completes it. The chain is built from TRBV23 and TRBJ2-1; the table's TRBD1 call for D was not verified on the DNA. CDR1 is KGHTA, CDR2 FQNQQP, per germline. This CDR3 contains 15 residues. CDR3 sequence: CSSSQWDREHAEQFF. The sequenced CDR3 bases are TGCTCCAGCAGTCAATGGGACAGGGAACATGCTGAGCAGTTC.

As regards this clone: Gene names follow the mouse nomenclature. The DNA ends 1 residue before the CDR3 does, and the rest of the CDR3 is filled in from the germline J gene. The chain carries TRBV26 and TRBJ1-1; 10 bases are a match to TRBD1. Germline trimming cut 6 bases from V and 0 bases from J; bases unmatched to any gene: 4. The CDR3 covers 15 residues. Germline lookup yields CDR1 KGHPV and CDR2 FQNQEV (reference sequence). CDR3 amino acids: CASSWTGGPNTEVFF. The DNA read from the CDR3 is TGTGCCAGCAGCTGGACAGGGGGGCCAAACACAGAAGTCTTC.

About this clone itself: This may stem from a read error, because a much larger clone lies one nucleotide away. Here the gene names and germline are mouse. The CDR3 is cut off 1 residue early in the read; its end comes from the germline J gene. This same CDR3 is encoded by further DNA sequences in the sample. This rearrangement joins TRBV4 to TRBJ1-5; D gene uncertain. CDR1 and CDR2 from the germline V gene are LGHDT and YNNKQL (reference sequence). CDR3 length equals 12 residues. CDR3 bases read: TGCGCCAGCAGCTTCAGCAACCAGGCTCCGCTT. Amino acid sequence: CASSFSNQAPL. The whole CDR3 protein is CASSFSNQAPLF. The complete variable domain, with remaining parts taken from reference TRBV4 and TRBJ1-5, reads ETAVFQTPNYHVTQVGNEVSFNCKQTLGHDTMYWYKQDSKKLLKIMFSYNNKQLIVNETVPRRFSPQSSDKAHLNLRIKSVEPEDSAVYLCASSFSNQAPLFGEGTRLSVL.

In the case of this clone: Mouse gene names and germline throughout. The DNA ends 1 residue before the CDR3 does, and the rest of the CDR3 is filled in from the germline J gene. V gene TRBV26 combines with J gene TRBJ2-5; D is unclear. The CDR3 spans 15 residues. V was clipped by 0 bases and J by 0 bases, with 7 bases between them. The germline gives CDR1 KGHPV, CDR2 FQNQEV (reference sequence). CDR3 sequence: CASSLSGFNQDTQYF. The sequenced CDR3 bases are TGTGCCAGCAGTCTGTCGGGCTTTAACCAAGACACCCAGTAC.

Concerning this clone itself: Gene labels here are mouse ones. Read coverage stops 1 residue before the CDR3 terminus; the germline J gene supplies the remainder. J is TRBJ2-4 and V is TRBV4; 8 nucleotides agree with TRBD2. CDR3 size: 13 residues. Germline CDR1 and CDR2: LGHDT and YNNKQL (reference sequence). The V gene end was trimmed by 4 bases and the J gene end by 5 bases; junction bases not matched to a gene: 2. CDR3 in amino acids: CASSFGLGNTLYF. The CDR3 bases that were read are TGTGCCAGCAGCTTCGGACTGGGAAACACCTTGTAC.

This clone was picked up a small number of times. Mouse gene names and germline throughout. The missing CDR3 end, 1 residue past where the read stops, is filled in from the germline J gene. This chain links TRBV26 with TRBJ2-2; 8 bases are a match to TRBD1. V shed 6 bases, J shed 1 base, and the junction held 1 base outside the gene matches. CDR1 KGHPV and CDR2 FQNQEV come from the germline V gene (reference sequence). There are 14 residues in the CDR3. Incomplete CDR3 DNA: TGTGCCAGCAGCGGACAGGGAAACACCGGGCAGCTCTAC. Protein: CASSGQGNTGQLY. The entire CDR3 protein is CASSGQGNTGQLYF.

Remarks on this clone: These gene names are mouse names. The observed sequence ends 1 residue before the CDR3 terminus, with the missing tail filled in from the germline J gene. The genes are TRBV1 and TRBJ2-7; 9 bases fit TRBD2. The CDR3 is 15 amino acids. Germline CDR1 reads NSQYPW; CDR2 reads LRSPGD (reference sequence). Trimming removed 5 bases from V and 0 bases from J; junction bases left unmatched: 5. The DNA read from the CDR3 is TGCACCTGCAGTCCCGGACTGGGGAACTCCTATGAACAGTAC. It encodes CTCSPGLGNSYEQY. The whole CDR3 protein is CTCSPGLGNSYEQYF.

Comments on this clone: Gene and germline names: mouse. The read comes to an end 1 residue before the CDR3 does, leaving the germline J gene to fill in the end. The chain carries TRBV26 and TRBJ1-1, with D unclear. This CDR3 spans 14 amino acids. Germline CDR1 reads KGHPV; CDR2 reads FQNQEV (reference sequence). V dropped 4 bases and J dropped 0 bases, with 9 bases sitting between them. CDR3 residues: CASSPRVANTEVFF. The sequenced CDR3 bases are TGTGCCAGCAGTCCTAGAGTTGCAAACACAGAAGTCTTC.

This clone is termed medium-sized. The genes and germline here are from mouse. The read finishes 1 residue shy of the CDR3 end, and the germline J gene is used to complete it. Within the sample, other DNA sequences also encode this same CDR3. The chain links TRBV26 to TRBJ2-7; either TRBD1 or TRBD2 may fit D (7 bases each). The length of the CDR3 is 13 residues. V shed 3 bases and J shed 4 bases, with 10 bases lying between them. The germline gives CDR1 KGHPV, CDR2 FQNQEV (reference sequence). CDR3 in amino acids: CASSLQGGYEQYF. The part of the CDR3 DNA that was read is TGTGCCAGCAGTCTCCAGGGGGGGTATGAACAGTAC.

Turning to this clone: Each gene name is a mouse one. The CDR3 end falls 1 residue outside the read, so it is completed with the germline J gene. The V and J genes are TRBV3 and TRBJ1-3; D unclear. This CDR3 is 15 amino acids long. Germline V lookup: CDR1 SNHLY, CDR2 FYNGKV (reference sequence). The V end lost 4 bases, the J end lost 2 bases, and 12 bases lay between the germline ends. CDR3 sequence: CASSSTVRAGNTLYF. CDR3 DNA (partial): TGTGCCAGCAGCTCGACGGTTAGAGCTGGAAATACGCTCTAT. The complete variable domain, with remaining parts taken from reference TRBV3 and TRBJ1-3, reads GPKVLQIPSHQIIDMGQMVTLNCDPVSNHLYFYWYKQILGQQMEFLVNFYNGKVMEKSKLFKDQFSVERPDGSYFTLKIQPTALEDSAVYFCASSSTVRAGNTLYFGEGSRLIVV.

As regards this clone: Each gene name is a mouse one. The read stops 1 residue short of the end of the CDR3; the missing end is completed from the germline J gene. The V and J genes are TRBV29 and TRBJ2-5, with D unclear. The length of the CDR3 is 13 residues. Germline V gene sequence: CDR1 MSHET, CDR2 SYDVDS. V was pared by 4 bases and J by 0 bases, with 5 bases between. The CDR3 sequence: CASSSTNQDTQYF. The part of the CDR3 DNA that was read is TGTGCTAGCAGTTCGACAAACCAAGACACCCAGTAC.